The rows below give T cell receptor beta chains drawn from one sample of a study of T cell repertoires in cytomegalovirus infection. From the reads, TCRdb called clonotypes with MiXCR, one entry per CDR3 protein. The top ten clones hold 18% of a sample with 640,000 or so distinct CDR3 sequences, about 30% of them seen once. Their target antigens are unknown. This sample comprised cultured PBMCs, obtained from culture after CMV antigen stimulation. The receptors stem from a human donor in good health (CMV status not recorded). Some clones in this sample may be carry-over from other donors' samples. The CDR3 runs from the conserved cysteine through the conserved F or W. The D gene is left open where the match is weak. The size of a clone is reported for some rows only, either as once, few or many, or as a class for expanded clones.

size: NA
V: TRBV7-9
D: NA
J: TRBJ1-2
CDR3: CASSLADTAEGYTF
DNA: TGTGCCAGCAGCTTAGCGGACACCGCCGAGGGCTACACCTTC

size: NA
V: TRBV15
D: NA
J: TRBJ2-7
CDR3: CATSRDQGGPYEQYF
DNA: TGTGCCACCAGCAGAGATCAGGGGGGTCCCTACGAGCAGTACTTC

size: few
V: TRBV7-2
D: NA
J: TRBJ1-6
CDR3: CASTLRGAYNSPLHF
DNA: TGTGCCAGCACCCTCAGGGGCGCCTATAATTCACCCCTCCACTTT

size: NA
V: TRBV7-2
D: NA
J: TRBJ1-2
CDR3: CAIRVSFGGGYTF
DNA: TGTGCCATCAGGGTCAGTTTTGGTGGTGGCTACACCTTC

size: few
V: TRBV5-4
D: NA
J: TRBJ2-1
CDR3: CASSPEHSSDNEQFF
DNA: TGTGCCAGCAGCCCTGAGCATTCGTCCGACAATGAGCAGTTCTTC

size: NA
V: TRBV18
D: NA
J: TRBJ2-7
CDR3: CASSLVPGHTYEQYF
DNA: TGTGCCAGCTCACTAGTCCCGGGACACACCTACGAGCAGTACTTC

size: few
V: TRBV6-1
D: NA
J: TRBJ2-5
CDR3: CASSGWTSTGQETQYF
DNA: TGTGCCAGCAGTGGCTGGACCTCGACAGGACAAGAGACCCAGTACTTC

size: NA
V: TRBV7-6
D: TRBD2
J: TRBJ2-3
CDR3: CASSLVVTSETQYF
DNA: TGTGCCAGCAGCTTAGTAGTTACTAGCGAGACGCAGTATTTT

size: few
V: TRBV19
D: NA
J: TRBJ1-3
CDR3: CASNRDRPNSGNTIYF
DNA: TGTGCCAGTAATCGAGACAGACCCAACTCTGGAAACACCATATATTTT

size: NA
V: TRBV7-6
D: NA
J: TRBJ1-2
CDR3: CASSHGQIGYTF
DNA: TGTGCCAGCAGCCACGGACAGATTGGCTACACCTTC

size: NA
V: TRBV5-5
D: NA
J: TRBJ2-3
CDR3: CASSRVGAGAHTDTQYF
DNA: TGTGCCAGCAGCCGTGTCGGGGCGGGGGCCCACACAGATACGCAGTATTTT

size: few
V: TRBV24-1
D: TRBD1
J: TRBJ1-2
CDR3: CATSDARTGGIGGYTF
DNA: TGTGCCACCAGTGATGCGAGGACAGGGGGGATCGGTGGCTACACCTTC

size: few
V: TRBV12-5
D: NA
J: TRBJ2-7
CDR3: CASLGGGSSYEQYF
DNA: TGTGCTAGCCTGGGGGGCGGGAGTTCCTACGAGCAGTACTTC

size: many
V: TRBV7-2
D: NA
J: TRBJ2-2
CDR3: CASSLEQVTGELFF
DNA: TGTGCCAGCAGCTTAGAACAAGTCACCGGGGAGCTGTTTTTT

size: NA
V: TRBV6-1
D: NA
J: TRBJ1-1
CDR3: CASISGEMVNTEAFF
DNA: TGTGCCAGCATTTCGGGGGAGATGGTGAACACTGAAGCTTTCTTT

size: NA
V: TRBV20-1
D: NA
J: TRBJ2-3
CDR3: CSASPAGPDTQYF
DNA: TGCAGTGCTAGTCCAGCGGGCCCAGATACGCAGTATTTT

size: NA
V: TRBV2
D: NA
J: TRBJ2-3
CDR3: CASSEALRYF
DNA: TGTGCCAGCAGTGAAGCGCTTCGGTATTTT

size: many
V: TRBV7-8
D: NA
J: TRBJ1-6
CDR3: CASSLGRPYNSPLHF
DNA: TGTGCCAGCAGCTTAGGTCGGCCTTATAATTCACCCCTCCACTTT

size: NA
V: TRBV11-3
D: NA
J: TRBJ2-1
CDR3: CASSLDFGNSSYNEQFF
DNA: TGTGCCAGCAGCTTAGATTTCGGGAATAGCTCCTACAATGAGCAGTTCTTC

size: few
V: TRBV11-2
D: NA
J: TRBJ2-3
CDR3: CASSPRVAADTQYF
DNA: TGTGCCAGCAGCCCCCGGGTGGCGGCAGATACGCAGTATTTT

size: NA
V: TRBV12-3/TRBV12-4
D: NA
J: TRBJ1-2
CDR3: CASSPTGLSGYTF
DNA: TGTGCCAGCAGTCCTACAGGGCTAAGTGGCTACACCTTC

size: NA
V: TRBV11-1
D: NA
J: TRBJ2-5
CDR3: CASSVRDYQETQYF
DNA: TGTGCCAGCAGCGTCCGGGACTACCAAGAGACCCAGTACTTC

size: few
V: TRBV7-9
D: NA
J: TRBJ1-1
CDR3: CASTTSGGNTEAFF
DNA: TGTGCCAGCACCACCTCTGGAGGGAACACTGAAGCTTTCTTT

size: NA
V: TRBV20-1
D: NA
J: TRBJ2-5
CDR3: CSATVPPETQYF
DNA: TGCAGTGCTACAGTCCCTCCAGAGACCCAGTACTTC

size: many
V: TRBV7-6
D: NA
J: TRBJ2-7
CDR3: CASSPLGGSYEQYF
DNA: TGTGCCAGCAGCCCTCTGGGAGGCTCCTACGAGCAGTACTTC

size: many
V: TRBV7-2
D: NA
J: TRBJ2-1
CDR3: CASSLGAGSSGEQFF
DNA: TGTGCCAGCAGCTTAGGGGCTGGGAGCTCGGGTGAGCAGTTCTTC

size: NA
V: TRBV11-2
D: TRBD1
J: TRBJ2-7
CDR3: CASTRNRGAYEQYF
DNA: TGTGCCAGCACGAGAAACAGGGGCGCCTACGAGCAGTACTTC

size: few
V: TRBV7-2
D: TRBD1
J: TRBJ1-1
CDR3: CASSRQGFETEAFF
DNA: TGTGCCAGCAGCAGACAGGGATTTGAGACTGAAGCTTTCTTT

size: NA
V: TRBV7-2
D: NA
J: TRBJ1-6
CDR3: CASSLRPEYNSPLHF
DNA: TGTGCCAGCAGCTTACGTCCAGAGTATAATTCACCCCTCCACTTT

size: few
V: TRBV10-3
D: NA
J: TRBJ1-6
CDR3: CAISERTSQNSPLHF
DNA: TGTGCCATCAGTGAGAGAACTTCCCAAAATTCACCCCTCCACTTT

size: few
V: TRBV14
D: TRBD2
J: TRBJ2-1
CDR3: CASSQVGLAARSYNEQFF
DNA: TGTGCCAGCAGCCAAGTGGGACTAGCGGCTCGCTCCTACAATGAGCAGTTCTTC

size: few
V: TRBV7-2
D: TRBD1
J: TRBJ1-2
CDR3: CASTPWGTAKYYGYTF
DNA: TGTGCCAGCACCCCCTGGGGGACAGCCAAATACTATGGCTACACCTTC

size: few
V: TRBV5-4
D: NA
J: TRBJ1-5
CDR3: CASSLEPGPDQPQHF
DNA: TGTGCCAGCAGCTTGGAACCGGGTCCTGATCAGCCCCAGCATTTT

size: NA
V: TRBV7-2
D: TRBD2
J: TRBJ2-1
CDR3: CASSLEVAGPYNEQFF
DNA: TGTGCCAGCAGCTTAGAGGTAGCGGGACCCTACAATGAGCAGTTCTTC

size: few
V: TRBV7-2
D: NA
J: TRBJ1-1
CDR3: CASSGTAAGAAFF
DNA: TGTGCCAGCAGTGGGACGGCAGCAGGGGCGGCTTTCTTT

size: few
V: TRBV6-5
D: NA
J: TRBJ2-3
CDR3: CASSYSPRSDNTQYF
DNA: TGTGCCAGCAGTTACTCCCCCCGCTCGGATAATACGCAGTATTTT

size: NA
V: TRBV4-1
D: NA
J: TRBJ1-2
CDR3: CASSQEWRGVQYYGYTF
DNA: TGCGCCAGCAGCCAAGAATGGAGGGGCGTGCAGTACTATGGCTACACCTTC

size: NA
V: TRBV12-3/TRBV12-4
D: NA
J: TRBJ2-7
CDR3: CASSFGATPYEQYF
DNA: TGTGCCAGCAGTTTCGGGGCTACGCCCTACGAGCAGTACTTC

size: few
V: TRBV4-1
D: TRBD1
J: TRBJ2-1
CDR3: CASSHPRGQGSYNEQFF
DNA: TGCGCCAGCAGCCACCCTCGTGGACAGGGTTCCTACAATGAGCAGTTCTTC

size: NA
V: TRBV6-1
D: NA
J: TRBJ2-7
CDR3: CASTPNPGRTDIYEQYF
DNA: TGTGCCAGCACCCCGAACCCCGGAAGGACGGATATCTACGAGCAGTACTTC

size: NA
V: TRBV5-1
D: NA
J: TRBJ2-5
CDR3: CASSLTGGGGETQYF
DNA: TGCGCCAGCAGCTTGACCGGAGGGGGCGGTGAGACCCAGTACTTC

size: NA
V: TRBV4-2
D: TRBD2
J: TRBJ2-3
CDR3: CASSQDPWGGGVDTQYF
DNA: TGTGCCAGCAGCCAAGATCCCTGGGGCGGGGGGGTAGATACGCAGTATTTT

size: NA
V: TRBV6-6
D: NA
J: TRBJ1-6
CDR3: CASSYRGAKDSPLHF
DNA: TGTGCCAGCAGTTACAGGGGGGCGAAAGATTCACCCCTCCACTTT

size: NA
V: TRBV7-9
D: NA
J: TRBJ2-7
CDR3: CASSNRADEQYF
DNA: TGTGCCAGCAGCAACAGGGCTGACGAGCAGTACTTC

size: NA
V: TRBV4-3
D: TRBD2
J: TRBJ2-3
CDR3: CASSQDFLAGGPEVLDTQYF
DNA: TGCGCCAGCAGCCAAGATTTCCTAGCGGGAGGGCCTGAGGTTTTAGATACGCAGTATTTT